Following are 18 T cell receptor beta chains from one sample sequenced in a study. Repertoires were generated with immunoSEQ multiplex PCR, while TCRdb's copy carries only in-frame clones and drops some. The sample lists roughly 68,000 clones; about 93% were seen once. Sequenced: PBMCs. These receptors were taken from a man aged 35-49 years with rheumatoid arthritis.

This chain connects TRBV11-2 to TRBJ2-2; 8 nucleotides match TRBD2. The CDR3 runs 15 residues. V shed 5 bases and J 0 bases; nucleotides not matched to a gene: 2. CDR1 is SGHAT, CDR2 FQNNGV, per germline. The CDR3, as DNA: TGTGCCAGCAGCGTTAGCGGGGCGAACACCGGGGAGCTGTTTTTT. It codes for CASSVSGANTGELFF.

This clone was seen a single time. This chain joins TRBV5-8 and TRBJ1-6; D possibly corresponds to TRBD1 (6 bases). V was cut by 4 bases and J by 7 bases, with 12 bases left in between. In germline, CDR1 is SGHTS, CDR2 YDEGEE. The CDR3 length is 14 residues. The CDR3 is CASSQGRRNSPLHF. The CDR3 DNA is TGTGCCAGCAGCCAGGGGAGGAGAAATTCACCCCTCCACTTT.

V is TRBV24-1 and J is TRBJ2-1; 8 bases agree with TRBD1. This CDR3 contains 15 residues. Per the germline V gene, CDR1 is KGHDR and CDR2 is SFDVKD. Germline trimming cut 2 bases from V and 9 bases from J; bases unmatched to any gene: 8. In nucleotides, the CDR3 is TGTGCCACCAGTGATTCAGGACAGGGTGTGGGTGAGCAGTTCTTC. Translating gives CATSDSGQGVGEQFF.

The rearrangement joins TRBV2 to TRBJ2-5; tentatively, D is TRBD2 (6 bases). Germline V CDR1 and CDR2: SNHLY, FYNNEI. V gave up 7 bases and J gave up 4 bases, with 13 bases separating them. This CDR3 spans 13 amino acids. The CDR3 DNA reads TGTGCCAGCACCCCATGGAGGGGAGAGACCCAGTACTTC. It is translated as CASTPWRGETQYF.

The gene calls are TRBV4-1 and TRBJ1-2, with a weak D call TRBD1 (5 bases). This CDR3 has 14 residues. V lost 1 base to trimming and J lost 4 bases, with 10 bases between them. CDR1 and CDR2 (germline): MGHRA, YSYEKL. CDR3 bases: TGCGCCAGCAGCCAAGTTCTGGGACCCTATGGCTACACCTTC. Encoded protein: CASSQVLGPYGYTF.

CDR3 in amino acids: CASSSLVWAEGYTF. For the CDR3, the DNA is TGTGCCAGCAGCTCCCTTGTTTGGGCGGAAGGCTACACCTTC. The rearrangement joins TRBV5-5 to TRBJ1-2; D is unresolved. V lost 3 bases and J lost 8, with 17 bases in between. This CDR3 is built from 14 residues. From germline, CDR1 is SGHKS and CDR2 YYEKEE (reference sequence).

The chain combines TRBV27 with TRBJ2-3; tentatively, D is TRBD1 or TRBD2 (5 bases each). This CDR3 contains 15 residues. Germline assignment: CDR1 MNHEY and CDR2 SMNVEV (reference sequence). Trimming cost V 10 bases and J 3 bases, with 20 bases left between them. The CDR3 region is CAIRGRHPGTDTQYF. The CDR3 DNA follows: TGTGCCATTCGGGGTCGGCACCCAGGGACAGATACGCAGTATTTT.

This chain uses TRBV10-2 with TRBJ2-7; possibly TRBD2 for D (7 bases). CDR1 and CDR2 from the germline V gene are WSHSY and SAAADI. V gave up 6 bases and J gave up 3 bases, with 18 bases separating them. The CDR3 loop spans 15 amino acids. The CDR3 nucleotides read TGCGCCAGCAGCCTGAGGGGGGGCAATAACTACGAGCAGTACTTC. Residues: CASSLRGGNNYEQYF.

This clone was counted a few times. V gene TRBV7-6 combines with J gene TRBJ2-1; D uncertain. Trimming pared 0 bases from V and 0 bases from J, leaving 6 bases between. Germline V gene data show CDR1 as SGHVS and CDR2 as FNYEAQ. This CDR3 comprises 15 residues. In DNA form, the CDR3 reads TGTGCCAGCAGCTTAGCTGCCAGCTCCTACAATGAGCAGTTCTTC. This codes for CASSLAASSYNEQFF.

The V and J genes are TRBV9 and TRBJ2-7; possibly TRBD1 for D (6 bases). The CDR3 is 15 residues long. V was shortened by 0 bases and J by 7 bases, with 17 bases between the two germline ends. In germline, CDR1 is SGDLS, CDR2 YYNGEE. CDR3 amino acids: CASSVEGVGPLEQYF. CDR3 DNA: TGTGCCAGCAGCGTAGAGGGGGTGGGCCCCCTGGAGCAGTACTTC.

The chain links TRBV6-6 to TRBJ1-5; 8 positions match TRBD1. There are 16 residues in the CDR3. Germline loops: CDR1 MNHNY, CDR2 SVGAGI (reference sequence). J lost 4 bases, V lost 0 bases, and 5 bases had no gene match. The CDR3 loop reads CASSYSAGGVNQPQHF. Here the CDR3 DNA reads TGTGCCAGCAGTTACTCGGCAGGGGGCGTAAATCAGCCCCAGCATTTT.

The gene calls are TRBV5-1 and TRBJ2-1; 12 bases line up with TRBD2. CDR3 length equals 20 residues. The J segment lost 0 bases and the V segment lost 4 bases, leaving 14 bases of the junction unmatched. Germline V lookup: CDR1 SGHRS, CDR2 YFSETQ. CDR3 DNA: TGCGCCAGCAGCGTTTCCGGGACTAGCGGGCCCTCGAGCTCCTACAATGAGCAGTTCTTC. Translated: CASSVSGTSGPSSSYNEQFF.

The V call is TRBV28, the J call TRBJ2-3; 14 nucleotides align to TRBD2. Germline V lookup: CDR1 MDHEN, CDR2 SYDVKM. This CDR3 has 17 residues. After removal of 5 bases from V and 5 bases from J, the junction contained 9 bases not matched to a gene. The CDR3 DNA reads TGTGCCAGCAGTCCGGGGACTAGCGGGAGTTTCGGAGATACGCAGTATTTT. Encoded protein: CASSPGTSGSFGDTQYF.

The chain is built from TRBV9 and TRBJ2-2, with a possible D match to TRBD1 (6 bases). The germline V and J ends were trimmed by 4 bases and 0 bases, with 13 bases remaining between them. CDR3 length: 16 residues. Germline-derived CDR1 and CDR2 are SGDLS and YYNGEE. The CDR3 protein is CASSTRQVANTGELFF. Written as DNA, the CDR3 is TGTGCCAGCAGCACCAGACAGGTTGCGAACACCGGGGAGCTGTTTTTT.

The chain recombines TRBV5-1 with TRBJ2-5; TRBD2 agrees at 9 bases. The CDR3 runs to 14 residues. Germline lookup yields CDR1 SGHRS and CDR2 YFSETQ. V shed 4 bases, J shed 4 bases, and the junction held 5 bases outside the gene matches. The CDR3 DNA is TGCGCCAGCAGCGATGGACTAGCGATAGAGACCCAGTACTTC. Its translation: CASSDGLAIETQYF.

J is TRBJ2-5 and V is TRBV24-1, with D perhaps given as TRBD1 or TRBD2 (5 bases each). Per the germline V gene, CDR1 is KGHDR and CDR2 is SFDVKD. The CDR3 length is 15 residues. Trimming removed 3 bases at V and 6 bases at J, with 16 bases between. CDR3 protein: CATSDPNEGTKTQYF. CDR3 bases: TGTGCCACCAGTGATCCCAATGAGGGGACGAAGACCCAGTACTTC.

This clone was recorded only once. The V gene is TRBV3-1 (or the pseudogene TRBV3-2), the J gene TRBJ2-1; possible D gene TRBD2, 5 bases. Trimming left V 1 base short and J 7 bases short, with 14 bases between. The germline CDR1 and CDR2 sequences are LGHDT and YNNKEL (reference sequence). CDR3 length: 15 amino acids. CDR3: CASSQGGLERNEQFF. The DNA for the CDR3 is TGTGCCAGCAGCCAAGGCGGGCTAGAGAGAAATGAGCAGTTCTTC.

This sequence joins TRBV7-8 and TRBJ1-3, with TRBD1 matching 8 bases. The CDR3 spans 17 residues. The germline V gene encodes CDR1 SGHVS and CDR2 FQNEAQ. J was trimmed by 0 bases and V by 5 bases; bases with no gene match: 9. In DNA form, the CDR3 reads TGTGCCAGCAGCAGGGGGGGGACAGGTAGCTCTGGAAACACCATATATTTT. The encoded protein is CASSRGGTGSSGNTIYF.